The 5 T cell receptor beta chains below were found in one sample sequenced in a study of blood T cell repertoires in COVID-19. Method: immunoSEQ multiplex PCR; TCRdb's copy keeps in-frame clones and lacks some. The table includes roughly 140,000 clones, about 90% detected once. Sequencing input: peripheral blood. These TCRs come from a woman in her 50s with acute or convalescent COVID-19.

This chain connects TRBV9 to TRBJ2-6; 7 nucleotides match TRBD1. Losses at the gene ends were 2 bases for V and 3 bases for J; bases not matched to a gene: 5. Germline CDR1 reads SGDLS; CDR2 reads YYNGEE. The CDR3 sequence is 16 residues long. In DNA form, the CDR3 reads TGTGCCAGCAGCGTTGAGGGGGCAGGTGGGGCCAACGTCCTGACTTTC. This codes for CASSVEGAGGANVLTF.

The chain employs TRBV6-1 and TRBJ2-7; tentatively, D is TRBD1 (5 bases). This CDR3 region has 12 residues. Germline V gene sequence: CDR1 MNHNS, CDR2 SASEGT. The V end lost 9 bases, the J end lost 1 base, and 10 bases lay between the germline ends. CDR3 sequence: CASAQGSYEQYF. The CDR3 coding sequence is TGTGCCAGTGCTCAGGGTTCCTACGAGCAGTACTTC.

The chain couples TRBV6-1 to TRBJ2-2; 8 bases fit TRBD1. Germline CDR1 reads MNHNS; CDR2 reads SASEGT. The CDR3 loop spans 15 amino acids. After removal of 5 bases from V and 9 bases from J, the junction contained 11 bases not matched to a gene. The CDR3 protein is CASSRDRDRSRELFF. For the CDR3, the DNA is TGTGCCAGCAGTCGCGATCGGGACAGGTCCCGGGAGCTGTTTTTT.

V and J are TRBV2 and TRBJ1-4; D gene unclear. Germline values: CDR1 SNHLY, CDR2 FYNNEI. Trimming pared 7 bases from V and 3 bases from J, leaving 12 bases between. This CDR3 has 14 amino acids. The CDR3 nucleotides are TGTGCCAGCACCCGAGATTTTGCTAATGAAAAACTGTTTTTT. Its protein is CASTRDFANEKLFF.

V and J are TRBV9 and TRBJ2-1; no firm D call. The CDR3 consists of 14 residues. Per the germline V gene, CDR1 is SGDLS and CDR2 is YYNGEE. V lost 3 bases and J lost 4, with 11 bases in between. The DNA of the CDR3 is TGTGCCAGCAGCGGTACAGCCCTATACAATGAGCAGTTCTTC. It codes for CASSGTALYNEQFF. The full variable domain, in which reference TRBV9 and TRBJ2-1 provide the parts outside the CDR3, is DSGVTQTPKHLITATGQRVTLRCSPRSGDLSVYWYQQSLDQGLQFLIQYYNGEERAKGNILERFSAQQFPDLHSELNLSSLELGDSALYFCASSGTALYNEQFFGPGTRLTVL.